This TCR beta chain was sequenced during a study of T cells expressing NK-cell markers. Turning to the study itself: Sorted T-cell subsets CD3+CD56+NKG2C+, CD3+CD56+NKG2C- and CD3+CD56-NKG2C+ were TCR beta-sequenced. Among the eight sequenced donors, seven tested HCMV-seropositive and one tested seronegative. Findings of the study overall: The share of CD8+ T cells held by dominant NKG2C+ clonotypes was roughly 1.0-7.5% in about six donors. The leading position in the CD3+CD56-NKG2C+ fraction of a handful of donors also went to these clonotypes.

From the 5' RACE reads, TCRdb lists one entry per CDR3 protein and no DNA. This table holds 150,000 to 170,000 distinct CDR3 sequences. This CDR3 spans 16 amino acids. Germline-derived CDR1 and CDR2 are SGHAT and FQNNGV. A word on this clonotype: Antigen specificity is unknown.

The TCR sequence derives from a woman aged 50 to 65 in good health. Sample: blood T cells: a sorted CD56 or NKG2C T cell subset, CD4+ or CD8+ T cells, or bulk PBMC T cells (not recorded which). The rearrangement uses TRBV11-2 and TRBJ2-2; the TCRdb call, TRBD2, lacks DNA for checking. The CDR3 loop reads CASSLVGGGSSGELFF.